The next 5 T cell receptor beta chains were all read from a single sample in a study of beta chain features in type 1 diabetes. Findings and caveats of the study: Among patients with Type 1 diabetes, TCRB CDR3s were moderately but significantly shorter in every one of the four CD4+ subsets.

The isolated RNA, all of it, was reverse transcribed, so expressed TCRB transcripts were what got sequenced. TCRdb's table, derived via immunoSEQ multiplex PCR, lists solely in-frame clones and lacks some. The sample consists of 100,000 to 150,000 clones, about 10% of them appearing once. These TCRs' antigens remain unknown. The sample comprised central memory CD4+ T cells from blood. All receptors derive from a man aged 25 to 40 with type 1 diabetes.

This clone was found a few times. The chain has TRBV2 and TRBJ1-5; 8 nucleotides align to TRBD1. The CDR3 runs to 17 residues. Germline-derived CDR1 and CDR2 are SNHLY and FYNNEI. Germline trimming cut 4 bases from V and 4 bases from J; bases unmatched to any gene: 12. CDR3 residues: CASSARKGTGGNQPQHF. The CDR3 bases are TGTGCCAGCAGTGCCCGCAAAGGGACAGGCGGGAATCAGCCCCAGCATTTT.

V is TRBV11-2 and J is TRBJ2-7; a weak D match, TRBD2 (5 bases). CDR3 length: 14 residues. Germline V gene lookup returns CDR1 SGHAT and CDR2 FQNNGV. V gave up 3 bases and J gave up 1 base, with 10 bases separating them. CDR3 amino acids: CASSLGWESYEQYF. Here the CDR3 DNA reads TGTGCCAGCAGCTTGGGGTGGGAGTCCTACGAGCAGTACTTC.

With regard to this clone: Other nucleotide sequences in the sample specify the same CDR3. The rearrangement links TRBV9 to TRBJ2-3; tentatively, D is TRBD1 (5 bases). CDR1 and CDR2 from the germline V gene are SGDLS and YYNGEE. The ends were cut back, 0 bases at V and 1 base at J, with 6 bases in the middle. This CDR3 has 14 residues. CDR3 bases: TGTGCCAGCAGCGTAGGACAGCGCACAGATACGCAGTATTTT. Encoded protein: CASSVGQRTDTQYF. The full variable domain, in which reference TRBV9 and TRBJ2-3 provide the parts outside the CDR3, is DSGVTQTPKHLITATGQRVTLRCSPRSGDLSVYWYQQSLDQGLQFLIQYYNGEERAKGNILERFSAQQFPDLHSELNLSSLELGDSALYFCASSVGQRTDTQYFGPGTRLTVL.

This clone was recorded a few times. The chain carries TRBV5-1 and TRBJ2-2; 9 bases agree with TRBD2. V lost 4 bases, J lost 6 bases, and 13 bases stayed unmatched. Germline V CDR1 and CDR2: SGHRS, YFSETQ. This CDR3 comprises 17 residues. The CDR3 DNA sequence: TGCGCCAGCAGCCGGCGTCGGAGCGGGGGGAATTCCGGGGAGCTGTTTTTT. Translation gives CASSRRRSGGNSGELFF.

In this sample, this clone turned up a few times. The chain employs TRBV9 and TRBJ2-1; 10 positions agree with TRBD2. Germline V gene lookup returns CDR1 SGDLS and CDR2 YYNGEE. There are 15 residues in the CDR3. V trimming: 5 bases; J trimming: 5 bases; junction bases outside the gene matches: 7. CDR3 sequence (DNA): TGTGCCAGCAGTCGCTGGACTAGCGGAGACAATGAGCAGTTCTTC. Translated: CASSRWTSGDNEQFF.